This T cell receptor beta chain was obtained from a study of blood T cell repertoires in COVID-19. With V trimmed by 6 bases and J by 9 bases, 6 bases remained unmatched. Germline V gene sequence: CDR1 MDHEN, CDR2 SYDVKM. The CDR3 spans 12 residues. Profiled with immunoSEQ multiplex PCR; TCRdb holds only in-frame clones, not every one. Of approximately 140,000 clones in the sample, more than 85% were seen once. This chain uses TRBV28 with TRBJ1-2, with 8 bases matching TRBD1. Sequencing was performed on peripheral blood. The sequence derives from a man over 45 with active or convalescent COVID-19. The CDR3 sequence is CASRRQGRSYTF. The CDR3 DNA reads as TGTGCCAGCAGACGACAGGGGCGAAGCTACACCTTC.